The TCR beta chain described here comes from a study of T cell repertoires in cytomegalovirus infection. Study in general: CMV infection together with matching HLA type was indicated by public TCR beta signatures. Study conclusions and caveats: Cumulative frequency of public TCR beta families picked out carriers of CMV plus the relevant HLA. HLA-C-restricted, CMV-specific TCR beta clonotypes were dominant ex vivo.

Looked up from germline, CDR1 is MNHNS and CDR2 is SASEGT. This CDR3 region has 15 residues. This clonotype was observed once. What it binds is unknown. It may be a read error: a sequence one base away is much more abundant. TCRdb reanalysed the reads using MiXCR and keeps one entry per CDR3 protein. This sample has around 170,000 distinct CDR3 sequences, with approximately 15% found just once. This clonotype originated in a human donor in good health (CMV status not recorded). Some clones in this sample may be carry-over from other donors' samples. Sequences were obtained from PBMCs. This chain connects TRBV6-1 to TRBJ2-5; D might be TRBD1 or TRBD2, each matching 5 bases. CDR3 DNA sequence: TGTGCCAGCAGTGAATGGGGACGGCTACAAGAGACCCAGCACTTC. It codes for CASSEWGRLQETQHF.